Following are 25 T cell receptor beta chains from one sample sequenced in a study of vaccination effects on CD4 cells after COVID-19. Viral peptide pools were used in the ViraFEST assay to expand antigen-specific CD4+ T cells, and sequencing came afterward. Cultured cells yielded isolated CD4+ T cells after about ten days. Either the BNT162b2 or mRNA-1273 vaccine was given to participants in two doses. These receptors have no known antigen. This table comes from immunoSEQ multiplex PCR, and its TCRdb copy is limited to in-frame clones, with some not included. The sample records 65,000 to 95,000 clones, around 74% being singletons. Sequencing was performed on CD4+ T cells from PBMCs cultured with HCoV-OC43 spike peptides, taken after COVID-19 vaccination. Subset defined: HCoV-OC43 spike overlapping peptide pool stimulation. The receptors derive from a human donor who received a COVID-19 vaccine.

V usage is TRBV7-9 and J usage is TRBJ2-1; 7 nucleotides agree with TRBD2. The V segment lost 5 bases and the J segment 13 bases; nucleotides outside the gene matches: 14. This CDR3 has 14 residues. Germline CDR1 is SEHNR and CDR2 is FQNEAQ (reference sequence). CDR3 sequence reads: CASSELRYPGLQFF. The CDR3 DNA reads as TGTGCCAGCAGCGAACTCCGATACCCGGGACTACAGTTCTTC.

The chain combines TRBV10-1 with TRBJ1-1; D gene unclear. The CDR3 has 13 amino acids. Germline CDR1 reads WNHNN; CDR2 reads SYGVQD (reference sequence). The germline V and J ends were trimmed by 6 bases and 0 bases, with 8 bases remaining between them. The CDR3 DNA reads TGCGCCAGCAGGACCGACCTGAACACTGAAGCTTTCTTT. The encoded protein is CASRTDLNTEAFF.

The V call is TRBV6-5, the J call TRBJ2-4; unclear D gene. This CDR3 is built from 13 residues. Trimming left V 0 bases short and J 4 bases short, with 4 bases between. CDR1 is MNHEY, CDR2 SVGAGI, per germline. DNA for the CDR3: TGTGCCAGCAGTTACTCGAATAAAAACATTCAGTACTTC. Amino acids: CASSYSNKNIQYF.

This sequence joins TRBV21-1 and TRBJ2-7; the table's TRBD2 call for D was not verified on the DNA. TRBV21-1 is shown as a pseudogene. The CDR3 totals 15 residues. CDR3 residues: CASKGRRAGDAEQYV. The CDR3 nucleotides read TGTGCCAGCAAGGGGCGCAGGGCGGGGGATGCTGAGCAGTACGTC.

The chain links TRBV11-3 to TRBJ2-2, with 15 bases aligning to TRBD2. CDR3 size: 15 residues. CDR1 and CDR2 from the germline V gene are SGHNT and YENEEA. V was clipped by 8 bases and J by 5 bases; unmatched bases: 3. In DNA, the CDR3 is TGTGCCAGCCTCGGACTAGCGGGAGGGACCGGGGAGCTGTTTTTT. It yields the protein CASLGLAGGTGELFF.

CDR3 bases: TGTGCCACCTCTATCAGTGTCGGGGGGAATGAAAAACTGTTTTTT. This translates into CATSISVGGNEKLFF. The chain recombines TRBV24-1 with TRBJ1-4; D might be TRBD1 (5 bases). Germline V gives CDR1 KGHDR, CDR2 SFDVKD. Trimming took off 9 bases at V and 5 bases at J, with 18 bases between the two ends. This CDR3 spans 15 amino acids.

This clone was seen a few times. V is TRBV5-1 and J is TRBJ2-1; 7 bases are shared with TRBD1. Germline lookup yields CDR1 SGHRS and CDR2 YFSETQ. V was clipped by 0 bases and J by 4 bases; unmatched bases: 4. This CDR3 spans 15 amino acids. In DNA form, the CDR3 reads TGCGCCAGCAGCTTGGCTGGGACAGAGTACAATGAGCAGTTCTTC. It translates to CASSLAGTEYNEQFF. Supplemented by reference TRBV5-1 and TRBJ2-1, the full variable domain reads KAGVTQTPRYLIKTRGQQVTLSCSPISGHRSVSWYQQTPGQGLQFLFEYFSETQRNKGNFPGRFSGRQFSNSRSEMNVSTLELGDSALYLCASSLAGTEYNEQFFGPGTRLTVL.

The chain uses TRBV7-9 and TRBJ2-2, with 11 bases lining up with TRBD1. CDR3 length equals 16 residues. Losses at the gene ends were 10 bases for V and 1 base for J; bases not matched to a gene: 8. In germline, CDR1 is SEHNR, CDR2 FQNEAQ (reference sequence). CDR3 region: CATHGTGGLNTGELFF. CDR3 nucleotides: TGTGCCACTCACGGGACAGGGGGGTTGAACACCGGGGAGCTGTTTTTT.

This clone occurred a few times. This chain links TRBV28 with TRBJ2-7, with a weak D call TRBD1 (5 bases). This CDR3 contains 14 residues. The germline V gene has CDR1 MDHEN and CDR2 SYDVKM. The V end lost 3 bases, the J end lost 7 bases, and 16 bases lay between the germline ends. DNA of the CDR3: TGTGCCAGCAGTTTCGGGCAGGGCCTTCGTGAGCAGTACGTC. Amino acids: CASSFGQGLREQYV.

The table lists this clone with a few counts. This chain uses TRBV21-1 with TRBJ2-5. TRBV21-1 is a pseudogene. This CDR3 region has 14 residues. In DNA, the CDR3 is TGTGCCAGCAGCACGGACGGGTACTTGGAGACCCAGTACTTC. The encoded protein is CASSTDGYLETQYF.

V usage is TRBV9 and J usage is TRBJ1-3; no clear D. Germline CDR1 reads SGDLS; CDR2 reads YYNGEE. This CDR3 has 17 amino acids. V was clipped by 0 bases and J by 1 base, with 14 bases between them. This CDR3 reads CASSVVGQPWSGNTIYF. In DNA form, the CDR3 reads TGTGCCAGCAGCGTAGTAGGCCAGCCCTGGTCTGGAAACACCATATATTTT.

The J gene is TRBJ1-1, the V gene TRBV5-1, with D possibly TRBD1 on 6 matching bases. The CDR3 extends over 14 amino acids. The germline gives CDR1 SGHRS, CDR2 YFSETQ. Trimming removed 0 bases at V and 6 bases at J, with 12 bases between. CDR3 in DNA: TGCGCCAGCAGCTTGGCAGGGGCGGGAGCTGAAGCTTTCTTT. This translates into CASSLAGAGAEAFF.

The sample holds a few counts of this clone. The chain couples TRBV5-4 to TRBJ1-1; D gene ambiguous. V was cut by 1 base and J by 4 bases, with 14 bases left in between. The CDR3 has 15 residues. Germline-derived CDR1 and CDR2 are SGHNT and YYREEE (reference sequence). The CDR3 DNA reads TGTGCCAGCAGCTTGTCTGGCAGTCAACTCACTGAAGCTTTCTTT. Amino acid sequence: CASSLSGSQLTEAFF.

This chain connects TRBV19 to TRBJ1-3; the D gene is possibly TRBD1 (5 bases). The V end lost 4 bases, the J end lost 0 bases, and 10 bases lay between the germline ends. From germline, CDR1 is LNHDA and CDR2 SQIVND (reference sequence). This CDR3 has 15 amino acids. CDR3 sequence reads: CASSTGTHSGNTIYF. DNA of the CDR3: TGTGCCAGTAGTACTGGGACTCACTCTGGAAACACCATATATTTT.

The chain uses TRBV14 and TRBJ2-7; D possibly corresponds to TRBD2 (6 bases). The germline CDR1 and CDR2 sequences are SGHDN and FVKESK. V lost 2 bases and J lost 2, with 19 bases in between. CDR3 length: 17 residues. For the CDR3, the DNA is TGTGCCAGCAGCCAAAACGACGGGACTTCAGACCCCTACGAGCAGTACGTC. This sequence encodes CASSQNDGTSDPYEQYV.

There are a few counts of this clone. CDR3 nucleotide sequence: TGCGCCAGCAGCTCCTCCGGGACGATCAATGAGCAGTTCTTC. Translating gives CASSSSGTINEQFF. V usage is TRBV5-1 and J usage is TRBJ2-1; the D call may be TRBD1 or TRBD2 (5 bases each). V lost 3 bases to trimming and J lost 6 bases, with 13 bases between them. The CDR3 loop spans 14 amino acids. CDR1 is SGHRS and CDR2 is YFSETQ in the germline V gene.

The chain links TRBV30 to TRBJ1-4; maybe TRBD1 (5 bases). Germline values: CDR1 GTSNPN, CDR2 SVGIG (reference sequence). This CDR3 spans 15 amino acids. Trimming removed 0 bases at V and 5 bases at J, with 13 bases between. The DNA for the CDR3 is TGTGCCTGGAGTGTAGGGGAATGGCTAAATGAAAAACTGTTTTTT. Translated, it gives CAWSVGEWLNEKLFF.

This chain connects TRBV5-1 to TRBJ2-2; TRBD1 is a possible D gene (6 bases). The CDR3 covers 16 residues. V shed 4 bases and J shed 1 base, with 14 bases lying between them. Germline CDR1 is SGHRS and CDR2 is YFSETQ. The CDR3: CASSPSTTGNTGELFF. The DNA for the CDR3 is TGCGCCAGCAGCCCGTCGACGACAGGGAACACCGGGGAGCTGTTTTTT. The complete variable domain, with remaining parts taken from reference TRBV5-1 and TRBJ2-2, reads KAGVTQTPRYLIKTRGQQVTLSCSPISGHRSVSWYQQTPGQGLQFLFEYFSETQRNKGNFPGRFSGRQFSNSRSEMNVSTLELGDSALYLCASSPSTTGNTGELFFGEGSRLTVL.

Regarding this clone: Within the sample, other DNA sequences also encode this same CDR3. The chain joins TRBV3-1 (or the pseudogene TRBV3-2) to TRBJ2-5; D not certain. This CDR3 has 12 amino acids. Per germline, CDR1 LGHDT and CDR2 YNNKEL (reference sequence). Trimming left V 4 bases short and J 5 bases short, with 8 bases between. This CDR3 reads CASSLNLETQYF. The CDR3 DNA reads TGTGCCAGCAGCCTTAACCTGGAGACCCAGTACTTC.

This chain links TRBV18 with TRBJ2-3, with D unclear. The CDR3 length is 12 residues. Germline V lookup: CDR1 KGHSH, CDR2 LQKENI. V lost 6 bases and J lost 5, with 9 bases in between. The CDR3 here is CASSTLGDTQYF. As DNA, the CDR3 is TGTGCCAGCTCGACCCTGGGAGATACGCAGTATTTT.

The V call is TRBV24-1, the J call TRBJ1-5; no definite D call. CDR1 is KGHDR and CDR2 is SFDVKD in the germline V gene. V lost 9 bases and J 8 bases, leaving 10 bases between the germline ends. The CDR3 loop spans 11 amino acids. The CDR3, as DNA: TGTGCCACCGGAAGGACGGAGCCCCAGCATTTT. Translating it yields CATGRTEPQHF.

In this sample, this clone turned up a few times. This chain joins TRBV6-5 and TRBJ2-2, with 10 bases fitting TRBD1. The V and J ends lost 5 bases and 5 bases, in that order; junction bases with no gene match: 5. Per the germline V gene, CDR1 is MNHEY and CDR2 is SVGAGI. The CDR3 is made up of 15 amino acids. This chain's CDR3 is CASSPPGQGTGELFF. CDR3 coding DNA: TGTGCCAGCAGTCCGCCGGGACAGGGGACCGGGGAGCTGTTTTTT.

This clone was seen just once. Germline is not matched at one junction end, which may reflect a read error. CDR3: CASSSPGPTLF. The CDR3 DNA reads TGTGCCAGCAGCTCACCAGGCCCAACCCTGTTT. The chain joins TRBV7-8 to TRBJ1-1; D is undetermined. The CDR3 covers 11 residues. Per the germline V gene, CDR1 is SGHVS and CDR2 is FQNEAQ.

The V call is TRBV5-8, the J call TRBJ2-3; TRBD1 aligns across 10 bases. This CDR3 is 17 amino acids long. The germline V gene has CDR1 SGHTS and CDR2 YDEGEE. The junction had 13 bases not matched to a gene; V was cut back by 7 bases and J by 2 bases. CDR3 residues: CASPTGTGAKVTDTQYF. For the CDR3, the DNA is TGTGCCAGCCCCACCGGGACAGGGGCCAAAGTCACAGATACGCAGTATTTT.

This sequence joins TRBV25-1 and TRBJ2-1; TRBD2 matches 10 bases. Germline assignment: CDR1 MGHDK and CDR2 SYGVNS. Germline trimming cut 5 bases from V and 3 bases from J; bases unmatched to any gene: 4. The CDR3 loop spans 15 amino acids. DNA of the CDR3: TGTGCCAGCAGTCCTAGCGGGGGACGCTACAATGAGCAGTTCTTC. It codes for CASSPSGGRYNEQFF.